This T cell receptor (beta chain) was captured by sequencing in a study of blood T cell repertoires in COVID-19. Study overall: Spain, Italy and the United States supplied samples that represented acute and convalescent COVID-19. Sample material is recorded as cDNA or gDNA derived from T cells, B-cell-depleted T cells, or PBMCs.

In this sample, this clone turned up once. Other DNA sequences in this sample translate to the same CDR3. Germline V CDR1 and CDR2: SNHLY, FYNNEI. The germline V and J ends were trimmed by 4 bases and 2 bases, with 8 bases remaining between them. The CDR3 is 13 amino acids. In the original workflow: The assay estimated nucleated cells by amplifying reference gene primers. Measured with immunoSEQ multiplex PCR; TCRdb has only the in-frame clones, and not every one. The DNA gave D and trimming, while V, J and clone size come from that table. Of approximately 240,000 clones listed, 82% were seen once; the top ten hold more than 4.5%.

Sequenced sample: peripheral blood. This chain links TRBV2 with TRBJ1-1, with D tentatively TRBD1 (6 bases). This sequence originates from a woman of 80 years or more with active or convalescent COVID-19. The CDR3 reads CASSADSNTEAFF. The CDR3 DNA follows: TGTGCCAGCAGTGCGGACAGCAACACTGAAGCTTTCTTT.